This T cell receptor (beta chain) was captured by sequencing in a study of cytomegalovirus exposure and HLA in healthy donors. The study's findings and limits: Earlier findings revealed that most TCR beta V segments proved productive either about 87% or about 30% of the time.

13 Jbeta primers and 60 Vbeta primers were used for the PCR. Repertoires were generated with immunoSEQ multiplex PCR, while TCRdb's copy carries only in-frame clones and drops some. The sample records more than 75,000 clones, more than 70% being singletons. Of note for this clone: Its antigen is not identified.

This CDR3 has 15 amino acids. Germline V lookup: CDR1 SGHRS, CDR2 YFSETQ. The junction had 1 base not matched to a gene; V was cut back by 0 bases and J by 1 base. This chain links TRBV5-1 with TRBJ2-3, with 8 bases aligning to TRBD2. The sample taken for sequencing was PBMCs. This TCR was recovered from a woman in her forties in good health and CMV-seronegative. CDR3 nucleotides: TGCGCCAGCAGCTTGGGGCGGGGGGGCACAGATACGCAGTATTTT. Its protein is CASSLGRGGTDTQYF.